This T cell receptor beta chain was recovered during a study of T cell responses to AZD1222 COVID-19 vaccine (dated by TCRdb to the early 2020s). With regard to the full study: AZD1222 recipients with second doses at about 4 weeks or about 12 weeks were pooled, because spike-specific TCR depth and breadth did not differ between schedules. Enrollment into the trials was organized by age into subgroups of 18-55, 56-69 and 70-plus years, and those subgroups contained around 150, 28 and 57 TCR-sequenced participants, respectively. TCR sequencing covered over 230 trial participants: 207 given two doses of AZD1222 and 26 given two doses of MenACWY control vaccine.

Points the paper makes about the study in general: Because no samples from the day 14 peak response were available, repertoires could be characterized only after the peak T cell response. Conclusions about previously exposed vaccinees were limited because only a handful of AZD1222 recipients were SARS-CoV-2 seropositive at baseline. Participants were mostly white British, with more females than males. The authors suggested clonal diversity may have been underestimated. Reportedly, close to half of the unique spike-specific TCRs recognized epitopes lying outside the regions that are mutated in the B.1.351 and B.1.1.7 variants. Vaccine-associated CD4 TCRs spanned the whole spike protein, with dominant responses in regions 160-218 and 743-854. After two AZD1222 doses, spike-specific TCR breadth and depth were significantly higher than at day 0 and than in MenACWY recipients. The 56-69-year group was small, and its depth increase did not reach significance, likely because of low power.

Points on this clone: Its antigen target is currently unknown. There are no base qualities to consult, and no much larger clone falls within one base.

The CDR3 regions of human TCRbeta chains were analyzed by immunosequencing. Per the authors' processing: TCRs in the repertoires were matched against a reference library of SARS-CoV-2-specific TCRs that had been generated with the MIRA antigen-specificity platform. Breadth meant the fraction of unique TCRs that were SARS-CoV-2-associated, whereas depth meant the fraction of total T cells that were SARS-CoV-2-associated. Using the MIRA data, each spike-specific TCR was assigned both to the spike region to which the TCR was reactive and to a CD4 or CD8 class. Log10-transformed breadth and depth values were compared by one-way ANOVA with Sidak's multiple comparisons tests. TCRdb obtained this table from immuneACCESS and retained in-frame rearrangements with V and J assigned. These tables miss some clones; where compared with another copy, unresolved V genes account for less than half of the shortfall, and the remainder is unexplained. D and trimming come from the DNA, and the V and J calls and clone size come from that table. Here the sample has approximately 120,000 clones; around 90% occur a single time. Roughly 4% of the sample rests with the top ten.

According to the study, the label for this sample's time point signals: baseline before first vaccination. Vaccinee samples were obtained from the UK trials COV001 and COV002, which included a single-blind randomized controlled phase 2/3 trial of AZD1222 (ChAdOx1 nCoV-19) in healthy adults. For TCRbeta chain sequencing, PBMC samples from trial participants were taken at day 0 and at day 28 after the second dose. CDR1 and CDR2, per the germline V gene (reference sequence), are LNHDA and SQIVND. Germline trimming amounts to 3 bases on V and 3 bases on J, with 5 as the count of junction bases outside the gene matches. The CDR3 holds 15 amino acids from the cysteine to the phenylalanine. Only the CDR3 part of the read is kept: 45 bases, read in frame from the first base.

Here the sequenced sample was peripheral blood, taken on day 0 of AZD1222 vaccination. This chain joins TRBV19 to TRBJ1-1; 9 of the junction bases match TRBD1. This clonotype originated in an adult in good health. The CDR3 has the sequence CASSINRGQDTEAFF. The DNA sequence is as follows: TGTGCCAGTAGTATTAACAGGGGGCAGGACACTGAAGCTTTCTTT. Here the CDR3 is joined to the reference TRBV19 and TRBJ1-1 genes, and the full variable domain is: DGGITQSPKYLFRKEGQNVTLSCEQNLNHDAMYWYRQDPGQGLRLIYYSQIVNDFQKGDIAEGYSVSREKKESFPLTVTSAQKNPTAFYLCASSINRGQDTEAFFGQGTRLTVV.